Described below is a single T cell receptor (beta chain) sequence and its context. Antigen specificity is unknown. The data derive from a study of T cell repertoires in cytomegalovirus infection. About the research overall: A matching HLA type, together with CMV infection, was signaled by public TCR beta signatures.

TCRdb redid the calling of the reads with MiXCR, one entry per CDR3 protein. Of around 900,000 distinct CDR3 sequences listed, less than 40% are singletons. With 0 bases clipped from V and 7 bases from J, the junction kept 7 bases outside the gene matches. This CDR3 spans 17 amino acids. Germline loops: CDR1 SGHDT, CDR2 YYEEEE. The receptor comes from a human donor in good health (CMV status not recorded). Some clones in this sample may be carry-over from other donors' samples. Sequencing used cultured CD8+ T cells from PBMCs, obtained from culture after CMV antigen stimulation. The chain links TRBV5-6 to TRBJ1-6, with TRBD1 identical over 10 bases. CDR3 sequence: CASSLAGQGVLNSPLHF. The CDR3 DNA is TGTGCCAGCAGCTTGGCTGGACAGGGGGTCTTGAATTCACCCCTCCACTTT. The entire variable domain, with the rest obtained from reference TRBV5-6 and TRBJ1-6, is as follows: DAGVTQSPTHLIKTRGQQVTLRCSPKSGHDTVSWYQQALGQGPQFIFQYYEEEERQRGNFPDRFSGHQFPNYSSELNVNALLLGDSALYLCASSLAGQGVLNSPLHFGNGTRLTVT.